This entry features one TCR beta chain sequence. Its antigen is still unknown. Base qualities are missing; no much larger clone stands one base away. According to the germline V gene, CDR1 reads MDHEN and CDR2 reads SYDVKM. The CDR3 runs 15 residues from the cysteine to the phenylalanine. Here the CDR3 DNA is all that survives: 45 bases in frame from base 1. V gives up 3 bases and J gives up 5 bases, and the segment between their germline ends measures 16 bases. The data derive from a study of blood T cells in healthy people across ages (dated by TCRdb to between 2015 and 2017). With respect to the entire study: In model experiments, template switching captured roughly one uniquely barcoded TCR beta cDNA molecule for every two T cells. For two donors (one aged 18 to 30 and one aged 80 or older), the study analyzed two additional independent replicas of 1 million unique cDNA reads from the same blood draw. Four age groups were formed from the donors: young (average approximately 15 years), middle-aged (just under 40), aged (around 62) and long-lived (roughly 81). To track age-related changes in TCR beta repertoire diversity, the study relied on deep sequencing normalized with unique cDNA molecular identifiers. On the study overall, not on this receptor specifically: A strong correlation was found between observed TCR beta diversity and the percentage of naive T cells measured by flow cytometry. Since profiling was done on bulk unsorted PBMCs, naive and antigen-experienced compartments could not be conclusively compared. Total diversity estimates from one million sequenced T cells were considered lower bounds and underestimates. As age increased, observed TCR beta diversity per million T cells dropped in a roughly linear way, and a significant reduction was already evident by age 40. Because the CMV infection status of the donors was unknown, age-related changes in expanded clonotypes may potentially have been confounded. Compared with the aged group, the long-lived group had more naive CD4+ T cells, fewer expanded clones and increased TCR diversity, suggesting age selection.

Donors were 30 to 45 systemically healthy Caucasian individuals from Russia aged roughly 6 to 95 years. Each donor gave about 11 milliliters of peripheral blood, drawn into EDTA-treated Vacutainer tubes. Ficoll-Paque density-gradient centrifugation was used to isolate PBMCs, with at least 6 million obtained per sample. Total RNA was extracted from PBMCs with Trizol reagent, with at least 5.5 micrograms obtained per sample. Naive CD45RAhigh/CD27high T cell percentages were measured by flow cytometry on a PBMC aliquot from every donor. Library generation was performed with 5' RACE. The run used an Illumina HiSeq 2500. The second PCR ran for about 7 to 11 cycles and used a J-beta primer mix along with a sample-barcoded 5' primer. A template-switch 5' adaptor carrying 12 random nucleotides introduced a unique molecular identifier onto each TCR beta cDNA molecule. At least 2.5 million CDR3-containing paired-end reads were obtained from each sample. First-strand cDNA synthesis was performed from all RNA using the Mint cDNA synthesis kit, with priming by a TRBC-specific oligonucleotide. Following uracil-DNA glycosylase treatment, a first 18-cycle PCR with universal primers M1SS and BC2_uni_R was performed on all cDNA. The source study handled its data this way. For normalization, 1 million high-quality reads were randomly selected from each sample, with every read carrying a distinct molecular identifier. Instead of being binned into consensus sequences, reads with shared molecular identifiers were discarded. MiTCR, run with a Q25 quality threshold and the strictest error-elimination algorithm, handled CDR3 identification, clonotype clustering and error correction. A nonparametric unseen species model with Euler transformation was used to estimate a lower bound on total TCR beta diversity. The public reads were reprocessed in TCRdb via fastp at Q25 and MiXCR, keeping in-frame beta chains. Here each entry gathers all rows of one CDR3 protein and keeps the most common genes and DNA. The V and J calls reflect TCRdb's pipeline rather than the authors' work. The sample records hundreds of thousands of distinct CDR3 sequences, approximately 25% of which are singletons. Together, the top ten hold under 9.5% of the sample.

These data were also filed under a second study, of T cells of mothers and their children. The second study's authors report: Donors were nine systemically healthy Caucasian individuals: three mothers and their six children. cDNA synthesis used all of the extracted RNA, with roughly 1.5 ug of RNA in each 15 ul reaction. In the second PCR, sample barcodes and 2-4 random nucleotides were introduced via the M1S primer. Over 9 million TCR beta CDR3 reads came from each mother, compared with some 3 million reads from each child. TCR recombination output is similarly shaped by thymic selection in related and unrelated pairs, with a minor effect exerted by inherited differences. Normalized repertoire overlap was always found to be slightly, but never significantly, higher in related mother-child pairs than in unrelated mother-child pairs. With a sensitivity of approximately 93 clones per million clonotypes, no persistent microchimeric T cell clones were detected. The study used deep NGS to compare TCR beta repertoires of mothers and children, seeking features distinguishing related mother-child pairs from unrelated individuals. On average, the children were roughly 10 +/- 4 years old, while the mothers were approximately 41 +/- 4 years old. Libraries were sequenced on Illumina HiSeq 2000 with 100+100 nt paired-end reads after adapter ligation with NEBNext reagents. To prevent cross-contamination, the mother and child libraries were prepared one month apart and sequenced in separate runs. For each donor, between about 450,000 and 2,300,000 distinct TCR beta clonotypes were identified. Naive TCR beta clonotypes were estimated from low-frequency clonotypes matched to each donor's FACS-determined naive share, without sorting.

This chain joins TRBV28 to TRBJ2-5; too little of a D gene remains to name it. Material: blood. The TCR originated in a boy younger than 18 in good health. The CDR3 here reads CASSFRQFPQETQYF. The DNA sequence is as follows: TGTGCCAGCAGTTTCCGGCAGTTCCCGCAGGAGACCCAGTACTTC.